This T cell receptor beta chain emerged from a study of blood T cell repertoires in COVID-19. Study at large: Sources were T cells, B-cell-depleted T cells, or PBMCs; the material itself was cDNA or gDNA.

Measured with immunoSEQ multiplex PCR; TCRdb has only the in-frame clones, and not every one. The table has over 120,000 clones, roughly 88% seen once. What the recovered Cohort 3 donors had was two negative PCRs, clearance, or symptom resolution. The CDR3 covers 14 residues. Germline V gene data show CDR1 as LNHDA and CDR2 as SQIVND (reference sequence). The ends lost 8 bases at V and 6 bases at J; junction bases unmatched: 9. Sequencing was carried out using PBMCs or T cells enriched from blood (not recorded which). The origin of this receptor is a man aged 45-65 years who had recovered from COVID-19. This chain connects TRBV19 to TRBJ2-1; TRBD1 agrees at 8 bases. The CDR3 reads CASLRTGLRNEQFF. The CDR3 bases are TGTGCCAGTCTTAGGACAGGGCTACGCAATGAGCAGTTCTTC. Full variable domain (outside the CDR3, taken from reference TRBV19 and TRBJ2-1): DGGITQSPKYLFRKEGQNVTLSCEQNLNHDAMYWYRQDPGQGLRLIYYSQIVNDFQKGDIAEGYSVSREKKESFPLTVTSAQKNPTAFYLCASLRTGLRNEQFFGPGTRLTVL.